Following are 20 T cell receptor beta chains from one sample sequenced in a study of T cell responses to AZD1222 COVID-19 vaccine. Libraries were prepared by immunoSEQ multiplex PCR; TCRdb keeps only in-frame clonotypes and omits some of them. This sample yields 130,000 or so clones, of which roughly 85% are seen a single time; 7.9% belongs to the top ten. Source: peripheral blood, taken 28 days after the second dose of the MenACWY control vaccine. The source of these receptors is an adult who received the MenACWY meningococcal vaccine as a control.

The CDR3, as DNA: TGTGCCAGCAGCTTAGAGGGGGGATTGATGAACACTGAAGCTTTCTTT. Protein product: CASSLEGGLMNTEAFF. V gene TRBV7-2 combines with J gene TRBJ1-1; tentatively, D is TRBD1 (6 bases). The CDR3 is 16 residues long. The ends were cut back, 1 base at V and 0 bases at J, with 12 bases in the middle. Germline loops: CDR1 SGHTA, CDR2 FQGNSA.

The chain employs TRBV6-5 and TRBJ1-2; D is perhaps TRBD1 (6 bases). The CDR3 length is 14 residues. The germline gives CDR1 MNHEY, CDR2 SVGAGI. The V end was cut by 6 bases, the J end by 4 bases, with 15 bases between. The CDR3 spells CASSHRGPLYGYTF. CDR3 DNA sequence: TGTGCCAGCAGCCACCGGGGGCCCCTCTATGGCTACACCTTC.

The chain couples TRBV28 to TRBJ1-5; no firm D call. Looked up from germline, CDR1 is MDHEN and CDR2 is SYDVKM. The V gene lost 5 bases and the J gene lost 0 bases, with 17 bases spanning the gap. The CDR3 is 17 amino acids. CDR3 amino acids: CASSPPSRLYSNQPQHF. As DNA, the CDR3 is TGTGCCAGCAGTCCCCCCTCTAGGTTGTATAGCAATCAGCCCCAGCATTTT.

The chain links TRBV29-1 to TRBJ2-5, with 10 bases identical to TRBD1. CDR3 length: 13 residues. CDR1 SQVTM and CDR2 ANQGSEA come from the germline V gene. The V segment lost 6 bases and the J segment 4 bases; nucleotides outside the gene matches: 5. CDR3 bases: TGCAGCGTGGAGACAGGGGGCAGAGAGACCCAGTACTTC. Translating it yields CSVETGGRETQYF.

The chain uses TRBV5-1 and TRBJ2-5, with D possibly matching TRBD2 (5 bases). Germline V gene sequence: CDR1 SGHRS, CDR2 YFSETQ. The length of the CDR3 is 14 residues. Trimming removed 1 base from V and 4 bases from J, with 11 bases in between. CDR3 coding DNA: TGCGCCAGCAGCTTGCAAGGGAGACGAGAGACCCAGTACTTC. Amino acid sequence: CASSLQGRRETQYF.

The chain recombines TRBV9 with TRBJ1-2; no firm D call. The CDR3 has 14 residues. Trimming cost V 3 bases and J 8 bases, with 17 bases left between them. Germline CDR1 is SGDLS and CDR2 is YYNGEE. The CDR3 region has the DNA TGTGCCAGCAGCGCCCACACTCTATTCTGGGGCTACACCTTC. It yields the protein CASSAHTLFWGYTF.

This chain joins TRBV7-2 and TRBJ1-5; maybe TRBD1 (5 bases). Germline lookup yields CDR1 SGHTA and CDR2 FQGNSA. Trimming removed 7 bases from V and 6 bases from J, with 13 bases in between. CDR3 length: 13 residues. This CDR3 is CASKGMVGQPQHF. CDR3 bases: TGTGCCAGCAAGGGGATGGTGGGTCAGCCCCAGCATTTT.

The rearrangement links TRBV19 to TRBJ1-5; 7 bases agree with TRBD1. Germline CDR1 LNHDA, CDR2 SQIVND (reference sequence). The J segment lost 9 bases and the V segment lost 7 bases, leaving 15 bases of the junction unmatched. The CDR3 runs 15 residues. CDR3: CASTVVGTDLRPQHF. Written as DNA, the CDR3 is TGTGCCAGTACCGTAGTCGGGACAGACCTTCGGCCCCAGCATTTT.

The rearrangement links TRBV28 to TRBJ1-3; D remains ambiguous. The CDR3 runs 12 residues. The germline gives CDR1 MDHEN, CDR2 SYDVKM. Trimming removed 5 bases at V and 0 bases at J, with 2 bases between. The CDR3 region has the DNA TGTGCCAGCAGTACCTCTGGAAACACCATATATTTT. This encodes CASSTSGNTIYF.

For this clone: Other DNA sequences of this sample code for an identical CDR3. V is TRBV5-6 and J is TRBJ1-5; D not certain. Per germline, CDR1 SGHDT and CDR2 YYEEEE. The CDR3 is made up of 14 amino acids. V lost 0 bases and J 1 base, leaving 5 bases between the germline ends. CDR3 sequence reads: CASSLAGSNQPQHF. The CDR3 DNA is TGTGCCAGCAGCTTGGCCGGAAGCAATCAGCCCCAGCATTTT.

The J gene is TRBJ1-1, the V gene TRBV6-2 or TRBV6-3, with D perhaps matching TRBD1 (5 bases). The V end lost 3 bases, the J end lost 1 base, and 18 bases lay between the germline ends. Germline V gene sequence: CDR1 MNHEY, CDR2 SVGEGT. This CDR3 has 17 amino acids. The CDR3 is CASSYAVRGQGNTEAFF. The CDR3 bases are TGTGCCAGCAGTTATGCCGTAAGGGGTCAAGGGAACACTGAAGCTTTCTTT.

The CDR3 DNA reads TGCAGCGTTGGACCGGGAGAACGCTACGAGCAGTACTTC. It encodes CSVGPGERYEQYF. The chain employs TRBV29-1 and TRBJ2-7, with TRBD2 as a possible D gene (6 bases). The CDR3 is 13 amino acids. V was cut by 4 bases and J by 3 bases, with 13 bases left in between. Germline V gene lookup returns CDR1 SQVTM and CDR2 ANQGSEA.

The chain couples TRBV6-2 or TRBV6-3 to TRBJ1-3; D remains ambiguous. The V gene lost 6 bases and the J gene lost 4 bases, with 10 bases spanning the gap. CDR1 is MNHEY, CDR2 SVGEGT, per germline. The CDR3 spans 13 residues. The CDR3 coding sequence is TGTGCCAGCAGCCCGTCGGGAGGAAACACCATATATTTT. Protein sequence: CASSPSGGNTIYF.

This clone turned up a few times. Compared with germline, one end of the junction differs, possibly owing to a read error. CDR3 coding DNA: TGTGCCAGCAGCCAAGTTGATGGTACAGGGGTGGGGTTC. The encoded protein is CASSQVDGTGVGF. The chain links TRBV3-1 (or the pseudogene TRBV3-2) to TRBJ2-4; TRBD1 agrees at 7 bases. Germline-derived CDR1 and CDR2 are LGHDT and YNNKEL (reference sequence). This CDR3 spans 13 amino acids.

The rearrangement joins TRBV10-3 to TRBJ2-1; the match to TRBD2 covers 10 bases. From germline, CDR1 is ENHRY and CDR2 SYGVKD. The CDR3 runs to 17 residues. V lost 0 bases to trimming and J lost 5 bases; unmatched junction nucleotides: 7. Here the CDR3 DNA reads TGTGCCATCAGTGAGTCGACCCTAGCGGGGGACAACAATGAGCAGTTCTTC. Its protein is CAISESTLAGDNNEQFF.

This chain's CDR3 is CASSKIVANTEAFF. CDR3 coding DNA: TGTGCCAGTAGTAAAATTGTCGCGAACACTGAAGCTTTCTTT. The gene calls are TRBV19 and TRBJ1-1; D unresolved. Trimming removed 4 bases at V and 1 base at J, with 10 bases between. The CDR3 has 14 residues. CDR1 LNHDA and CDR2 SQIVND come from the germline V gene (reference sequence).

The V and J genes are TRBV6-5 and TRBJ1-1; D unresolved. Trimming stripped 7 bases from V and 1 base from J, with 4 bases between. CDR1 and CDR2 from the germline V gene are MNHEY and SVGAGI. The CDR3 extends over 11 amino acids. The CDR3 sequence: CASMENTEAFF. The CDR3 nucleotides are TGTGCCAGCATGGAGAACACTGAAGCTTTCTTT.

This CDR3 is CASSFRGSRWDYGYTF. CDR3 nucleotide sequence: TGTGCCAGCAGTTTTCGGGGTTCAAGATGGGACTATGGCTACACCTTC. The rearrangement uses TRBV28 and TRBJ1-2; D gene ambiguous. Germline CDR1 reads MDHEN; CDR2 reads SYDVKM. Trimming removed 3 bases from V and 3 bases from J, with 17 bases in between. This CDR3 comprises 16 residues.

This rearrangement joins TRBV18 to TRBJ2-7; D remains unclear. V was cut by 1 base and J by 5 bases, with 9 bases left in between. This CDR3 has 13 amino acids. Germline V gene sequence: CDR1 KGHSH, CDR2 LQKENI. DNA of the CDR3: TGTGCCAGCTCACCACTCGATGGGAACGAGCAGTACTTC. Protein product: CASSPLDGNEQYF. Filled out from reference TRBV18 and TRBJ2-7, the complete variable domain reads NAGVMQNPRHLVRRRGQEARLRCSPMKGHSHVYWYRQLPEEGLKFMVYLQKENIIDESGMPKERFSAEFPKEGPSILRIQQVVRGDSAAYFCASSPLDGNEQYFGPGTRLTVT.

This chain uses TRBV3-1 (or the pseudogene TRBV3-2) with TRBJ1-2; 9 bases align to TRBD1. Germline values: CDR1 LGHDT, CDR2 YNNKEL (reference sequence). The ends lost 6 bases at V and 3 bases at J; junction bases unmatched: 17. The CDR3 totals 18 residues. The CDR3 sequence: CASRNLWTGEGRDYGYTF. The DNA for the CDR3 is TGTGCCAGCAGGAACCTTTGGACAGGGGAGGGCCGGGACTATGGCTACACCTTC.